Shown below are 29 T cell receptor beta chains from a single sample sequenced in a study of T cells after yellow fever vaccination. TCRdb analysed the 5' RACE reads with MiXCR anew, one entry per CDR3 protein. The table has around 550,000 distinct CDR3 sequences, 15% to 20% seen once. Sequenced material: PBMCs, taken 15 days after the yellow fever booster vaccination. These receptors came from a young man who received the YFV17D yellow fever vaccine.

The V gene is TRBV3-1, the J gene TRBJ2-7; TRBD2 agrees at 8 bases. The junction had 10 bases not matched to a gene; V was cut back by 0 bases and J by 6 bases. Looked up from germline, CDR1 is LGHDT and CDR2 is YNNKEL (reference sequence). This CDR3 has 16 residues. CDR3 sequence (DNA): TGTGCCAGCAGCCAAGATCCACCGGCGGGAGGTCGCGAGCAGTACTTC. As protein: CASSQDPPAGGREQYF.

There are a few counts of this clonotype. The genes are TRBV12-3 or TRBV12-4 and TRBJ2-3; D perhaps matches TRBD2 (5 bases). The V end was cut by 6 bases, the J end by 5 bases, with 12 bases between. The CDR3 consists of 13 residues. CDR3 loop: CASSKSSGDTQYF. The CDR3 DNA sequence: TGTGCCAGCAGCAAATCAAGCGGAGATACGCAGTATTTT.

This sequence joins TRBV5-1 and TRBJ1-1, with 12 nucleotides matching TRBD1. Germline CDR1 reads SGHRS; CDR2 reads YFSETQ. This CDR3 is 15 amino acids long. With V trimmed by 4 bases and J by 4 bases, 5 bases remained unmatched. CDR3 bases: TGCGCCAGCAGCAAGGGACAGGGGGCGGGCACTGAAGCTTTCTTT. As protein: CASSKGQGAGTEAFF. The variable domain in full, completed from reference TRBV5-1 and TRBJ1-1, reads KAGVTQTPRYLIKTRGQQVTLSCSPISGHRSVSWYQQTPGQGLQFLFEYFSETQRNKGNFPGRFSGRQFSNSRSEMNVSTLELGDSALYLCASSKGQGAGTEAFFGQGTRLTVV.

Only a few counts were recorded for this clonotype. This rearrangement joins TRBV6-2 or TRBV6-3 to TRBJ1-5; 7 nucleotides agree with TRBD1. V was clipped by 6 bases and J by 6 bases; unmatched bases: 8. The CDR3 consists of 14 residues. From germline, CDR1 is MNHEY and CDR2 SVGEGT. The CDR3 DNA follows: TGTGCCAGCAGACAACAGGGGAGCGGTCAGCCCCAGCATTTT. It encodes CASRQQGSGQPQHF.

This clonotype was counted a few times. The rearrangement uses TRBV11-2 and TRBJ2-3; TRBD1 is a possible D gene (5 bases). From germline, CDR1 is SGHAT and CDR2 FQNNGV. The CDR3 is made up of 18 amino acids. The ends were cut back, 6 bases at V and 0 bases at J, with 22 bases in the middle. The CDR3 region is CASSRRRGGIQSTDTQYF. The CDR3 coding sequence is TGTGCCAGCAGTCGCCGTAGGGGTGGTATCCAAAGCACAGATACGCAGTATTTT. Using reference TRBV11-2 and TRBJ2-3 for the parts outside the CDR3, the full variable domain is EAGVAQSPRYKIIEKRQSVAFWCNPISGHATLYWYQQILGQGPKLLIQFQNNGVVDDSQLPKDRFSAERLKGVDSTLKIQPAKLEDSAVYLCASSRRRGGIQSTDTQYFGPGTRLTVL.

In nucleotides, the CDR3 is TGTGCCAGCTCACCACGGAGGGGTAATCAGCCCCAGCATTTT. Protein product: CASSPRRGNQPQHF. The J gene is TRBJ1-5, the V gene TRBV18, with D possibly TRBD1 on 5 matching bases. The CDR3 spans 14 residues. V was clipped by 1 base and J by 4 bases, with 8 bases between them. Germline V gene data show CDR1 as KGHSH and CDR2 as LQKENI.

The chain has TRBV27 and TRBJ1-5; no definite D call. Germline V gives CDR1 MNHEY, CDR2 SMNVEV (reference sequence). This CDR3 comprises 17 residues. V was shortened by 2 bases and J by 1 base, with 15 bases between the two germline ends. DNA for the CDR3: TGTGCCAGCAGTTTACGATCAGCGGTTCTGAGCAATCAGCCCCAGCATTTT. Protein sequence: CASSLRSAVLSNQPQHF.

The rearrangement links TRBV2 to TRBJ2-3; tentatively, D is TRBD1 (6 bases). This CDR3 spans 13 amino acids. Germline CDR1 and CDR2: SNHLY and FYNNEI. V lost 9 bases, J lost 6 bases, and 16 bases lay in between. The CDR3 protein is CASKQGLSDTQYF. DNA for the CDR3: TGTGCCAGTAAACAGGGCCTCTCGGATACGCAGTATTTT.

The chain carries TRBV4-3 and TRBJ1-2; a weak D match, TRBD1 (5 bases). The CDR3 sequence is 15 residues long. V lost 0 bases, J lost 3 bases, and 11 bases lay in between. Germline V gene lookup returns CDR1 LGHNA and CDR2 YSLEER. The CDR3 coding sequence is TGCGCCAGCAGCCAAGACCCCCGGGGCGACTATGGCTACACCTTC. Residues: CASSQDPRGDYGYTF.

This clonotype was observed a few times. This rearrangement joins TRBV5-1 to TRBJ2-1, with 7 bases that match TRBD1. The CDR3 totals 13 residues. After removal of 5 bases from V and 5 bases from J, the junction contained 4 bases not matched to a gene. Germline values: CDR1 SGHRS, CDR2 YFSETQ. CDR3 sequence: CASRLDRDNEQFF. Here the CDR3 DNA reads TGCGCCAGCAGGCTCGACAGGGACAATGAGCAGTTCTTC.

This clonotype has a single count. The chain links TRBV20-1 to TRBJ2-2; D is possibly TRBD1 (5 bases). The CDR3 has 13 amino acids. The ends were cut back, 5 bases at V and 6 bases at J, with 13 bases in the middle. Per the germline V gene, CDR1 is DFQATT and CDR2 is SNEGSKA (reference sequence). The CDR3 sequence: CSAEKTGSGELFF. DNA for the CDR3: TGCAGTGCTGAGAAAACAGGTTCCGGGGAGCTGTTTTTT.

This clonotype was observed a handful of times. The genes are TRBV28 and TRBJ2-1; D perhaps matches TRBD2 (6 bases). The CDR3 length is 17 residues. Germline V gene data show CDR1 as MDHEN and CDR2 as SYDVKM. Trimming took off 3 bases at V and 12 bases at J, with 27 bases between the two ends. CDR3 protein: CASSFNRDSGTHLWQFF. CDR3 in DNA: TGTGCCAGCAGTTTTAATAGGGACTCCGGGACGCACCTTTGGCAGTTCTTC.

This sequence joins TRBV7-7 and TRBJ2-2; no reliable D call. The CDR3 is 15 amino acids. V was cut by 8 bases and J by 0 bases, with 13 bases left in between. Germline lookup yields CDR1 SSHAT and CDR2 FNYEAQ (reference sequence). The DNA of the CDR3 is TGTGCCAGCTCGCCGATATCCGCGAACACCGGGGAGCTGTTTTTT. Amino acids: CASSPISANTGELFF.

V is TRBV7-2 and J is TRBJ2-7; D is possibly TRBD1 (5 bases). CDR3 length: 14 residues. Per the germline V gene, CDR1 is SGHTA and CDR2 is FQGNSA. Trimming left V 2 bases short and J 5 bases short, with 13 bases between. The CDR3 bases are TGTGCCAGCAGCTTATCAGGGCCATTCAACGAGCAGTACTTC. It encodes CASSLSGPFNEQYF.

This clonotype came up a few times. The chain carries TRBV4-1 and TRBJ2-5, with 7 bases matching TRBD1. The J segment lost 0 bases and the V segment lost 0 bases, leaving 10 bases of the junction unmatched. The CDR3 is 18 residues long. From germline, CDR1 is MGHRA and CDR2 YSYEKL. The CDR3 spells CASSQELGGPPDQETQYF. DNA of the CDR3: TGCGCCAGCAGCCAAGAGTTAGGGGGCCCCCCTGACCAAGAGACCCAGTACTTC.

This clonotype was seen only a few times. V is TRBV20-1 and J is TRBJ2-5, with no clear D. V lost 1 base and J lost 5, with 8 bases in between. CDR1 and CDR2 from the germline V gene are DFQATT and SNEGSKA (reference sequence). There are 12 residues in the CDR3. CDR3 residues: CSARGLVETQYF. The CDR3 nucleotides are TGCAGTGCTAGAGGACTCGTGGAGACCCAGTACTTC.

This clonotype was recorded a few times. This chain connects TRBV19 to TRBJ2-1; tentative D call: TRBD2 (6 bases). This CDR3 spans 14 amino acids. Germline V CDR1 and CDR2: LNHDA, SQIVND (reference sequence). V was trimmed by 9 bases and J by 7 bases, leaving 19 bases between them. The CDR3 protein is CASKPGLHSNEQFF. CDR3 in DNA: TGTGCCAGCAAGCCGGGACTTCACTCTAATGAGCAGTTCTTC. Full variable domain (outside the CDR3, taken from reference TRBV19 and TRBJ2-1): DGGITQSPKYLFRKEGQNVTLSCEQNLNHDAMYWYRQDPGQGLRLIYYSQIVNDFQKGDIAEGYSVSREKKESFPLTVTSAQKNPTAFYLCASKPGLHSNEQFFGPGTRLTVL.

DNA for the CDR3: TGTGCCAGCACCAAAACAGGGGTCGGAGATACGCAGTATTTT. This gives the protein CASTKTGVGDTQYF. This chain connects TRBV6-1 to TRBJ2-3, with TRBD1 matching over 7 bases. The V gene end was trimmed by 7 bases and the J gene end by 5 bases; junction bases not matched to a gene: 9. Germline V gives CDR1 MNHNS, CDR2 SASEGT. This CDR3 contains 14 residues.

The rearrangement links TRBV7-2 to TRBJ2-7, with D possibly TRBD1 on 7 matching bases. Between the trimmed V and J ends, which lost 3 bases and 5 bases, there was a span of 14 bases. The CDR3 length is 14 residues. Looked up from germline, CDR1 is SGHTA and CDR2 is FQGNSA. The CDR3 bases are TGTGCCAGCAGCTTTGGAGGGGGCCGCAACGAGCAGTACTTC. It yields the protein CASSFGGGRNEQYF.

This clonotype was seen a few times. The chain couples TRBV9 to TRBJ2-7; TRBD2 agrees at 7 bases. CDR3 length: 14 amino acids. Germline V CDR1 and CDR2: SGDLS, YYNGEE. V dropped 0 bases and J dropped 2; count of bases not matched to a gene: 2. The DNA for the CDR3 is TGTGCCAGCAGCGTAGGAGGGAGGGCCTACGAGCAGTACTTC. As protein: CASSVGGRAYEQYF.

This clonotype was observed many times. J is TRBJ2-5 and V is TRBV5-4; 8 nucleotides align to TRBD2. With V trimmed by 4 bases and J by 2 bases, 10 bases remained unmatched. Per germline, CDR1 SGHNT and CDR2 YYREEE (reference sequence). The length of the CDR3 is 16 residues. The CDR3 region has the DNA TGTGCCAGCAGCCCGGGGGGGAGTACAGTACAAGAGACCCAGTACTTC. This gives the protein CASSPGGSTVQETQYF.

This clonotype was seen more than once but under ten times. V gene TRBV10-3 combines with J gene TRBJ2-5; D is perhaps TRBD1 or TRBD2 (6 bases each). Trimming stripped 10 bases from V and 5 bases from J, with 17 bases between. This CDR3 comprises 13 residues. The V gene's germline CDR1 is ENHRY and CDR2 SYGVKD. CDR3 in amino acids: CANRRGVMETQYF. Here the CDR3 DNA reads TGTGCCAACAGAAGGGGGGTTATGGAGACCCAGTACTTC.

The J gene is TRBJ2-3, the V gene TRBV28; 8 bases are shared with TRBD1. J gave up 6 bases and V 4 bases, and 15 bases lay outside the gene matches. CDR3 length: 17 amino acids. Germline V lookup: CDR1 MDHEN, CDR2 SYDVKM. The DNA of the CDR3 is TGTGCCAGCAGTTCACCCGGAGACAGGGGACGACTGGATACGCAGTATTTT. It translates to CASSSPGDRGRLDTQYF.

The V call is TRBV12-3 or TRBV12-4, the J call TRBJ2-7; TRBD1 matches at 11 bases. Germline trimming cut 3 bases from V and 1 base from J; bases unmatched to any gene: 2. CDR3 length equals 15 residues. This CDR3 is CASSFGTGGSYEQYF. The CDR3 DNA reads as TGTGCCAGCAGTTTTGGGACAGGGGGTTCCTACGAGCAGTACTTC.

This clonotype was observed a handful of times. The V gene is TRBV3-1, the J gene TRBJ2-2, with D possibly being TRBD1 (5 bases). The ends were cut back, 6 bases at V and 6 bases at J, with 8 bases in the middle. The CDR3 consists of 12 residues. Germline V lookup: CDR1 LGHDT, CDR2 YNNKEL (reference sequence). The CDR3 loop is CASRWGAGELFF. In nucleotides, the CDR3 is TGTGCCAGCAGGTGGGGCGCCGGGGAGCTGTTTTTT.

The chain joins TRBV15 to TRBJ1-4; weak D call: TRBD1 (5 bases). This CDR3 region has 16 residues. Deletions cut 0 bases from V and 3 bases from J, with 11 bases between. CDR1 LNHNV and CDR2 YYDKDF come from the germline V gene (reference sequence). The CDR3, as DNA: TGTGCCACCAGCAGAGATCGGGGGATTGCTAATGAAAAACTGTTTTTT. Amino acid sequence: CATSRDRGIANEKLFF.

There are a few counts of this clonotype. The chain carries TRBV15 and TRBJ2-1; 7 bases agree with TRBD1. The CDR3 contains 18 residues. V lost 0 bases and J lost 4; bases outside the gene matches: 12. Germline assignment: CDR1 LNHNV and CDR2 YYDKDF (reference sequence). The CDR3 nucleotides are TGTGCCACCAGCAGAGATAGAGGGGCTGGACAGGAATACAATGAGCAGTTCTTC. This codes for CATSRDRGAGQEYNEQFF.

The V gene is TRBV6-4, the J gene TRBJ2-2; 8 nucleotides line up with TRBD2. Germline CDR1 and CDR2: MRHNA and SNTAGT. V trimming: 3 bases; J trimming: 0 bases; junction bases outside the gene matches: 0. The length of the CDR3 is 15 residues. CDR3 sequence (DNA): TGTGCCAGCAGTGAACTAGCGGCGAACACCGGGGAGCTGTTTTTT. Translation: CASSELAANTGELFF.

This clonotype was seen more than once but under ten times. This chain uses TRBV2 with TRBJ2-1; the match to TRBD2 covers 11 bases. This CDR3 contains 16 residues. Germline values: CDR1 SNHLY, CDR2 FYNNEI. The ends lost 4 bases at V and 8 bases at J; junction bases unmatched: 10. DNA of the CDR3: TGTGCCAGCAGTGTCCCACCTAGCGGGAGGAGGGATGAGCAGTTCTTC. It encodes CASSVPPSGRRDEQFF. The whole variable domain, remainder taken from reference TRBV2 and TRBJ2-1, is EPEVTQTPSHQVTQMGQEVILRCVPISNHLYFYWYRQILGQKVEFLVSFYNNEISEKSEIFDDQFSVERPDGSNFTLKIRSTKLEDSAMYFCASSVPPSGRRDEQFFGPGTRLTVL.